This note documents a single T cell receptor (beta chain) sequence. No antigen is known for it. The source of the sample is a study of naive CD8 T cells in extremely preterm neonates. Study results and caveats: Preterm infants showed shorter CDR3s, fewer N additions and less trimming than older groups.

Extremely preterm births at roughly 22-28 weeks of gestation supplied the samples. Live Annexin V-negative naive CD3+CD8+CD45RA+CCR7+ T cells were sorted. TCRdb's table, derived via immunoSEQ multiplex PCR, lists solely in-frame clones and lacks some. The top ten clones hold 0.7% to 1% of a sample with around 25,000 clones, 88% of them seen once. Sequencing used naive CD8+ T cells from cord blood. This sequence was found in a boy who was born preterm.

CDR3 coding DNA: TGTGCCAGCAGCTTGGCTAGCGGGGGAAAAAACATTCAGTACTTC. Its translation is CASSLASGGKNIQYF. V usage is TRBV7-3 and J usage is TRBJ2-4; the match to TRBD2 covers 10 bases. The ends lost 3 bases at V and 4 bases at J; junction bases unmatched: 3. This CDR3 has 15 amino acids. Per the germline V gene, CDR1 is SGHTA and CDR2 is FQGTGA. The full variable domain, in which reference TRBV7-3 and TRBJ2-4 provide the parts outside the CDR3, is GAGVSQTPSNKVTEKGKYVELRCDPISGHTALYWYRQSLGQGPEFLIYFQGTGAADDSGLPNDRFFAVRPEGSVSTLKIQRTERGDSAVYLCASSLASGGKNIQYFGAGTRLSVL.